Ten or more counts support the clone carrying this T cell receptor (beta chain). The study made its TCR cDNA through 5'RACE template switching. That step introduced a universal primer site along with UMIs. TCRdb recomputed calls from the 5' RACE reads with MiXCR, one row per CDR3 protein. The table includes 250,000 or so distinct CDR3 sequences, over 3% detected once. The source of the sample is a study of T cells after yellow fever vaccination. Germline V lookup: CDR1 SGHVS, CDR2 FNYEAQ. This CDR3 contains 15 residues. V shed 7 bases and J 6 bases; nucleotides not matched to a gene: 11. The source of this sequence is a man aged 18 to 30 who received the YFV17D yellow fever vaccine. The material sequenced was PBMCs, taken 15 days after the yellow fever booster vaccination. The chain employs TRBV7-6 and TRBJ2-1, with TRBD1 matching 8 bases. CDR3 residues: CASTPMTGVPNEQFF. CDR3 nucleotide sequence: TGTGCCAGCACCCCGATGACAGGGGTTCCCAATGAGCAGTTCTTC.